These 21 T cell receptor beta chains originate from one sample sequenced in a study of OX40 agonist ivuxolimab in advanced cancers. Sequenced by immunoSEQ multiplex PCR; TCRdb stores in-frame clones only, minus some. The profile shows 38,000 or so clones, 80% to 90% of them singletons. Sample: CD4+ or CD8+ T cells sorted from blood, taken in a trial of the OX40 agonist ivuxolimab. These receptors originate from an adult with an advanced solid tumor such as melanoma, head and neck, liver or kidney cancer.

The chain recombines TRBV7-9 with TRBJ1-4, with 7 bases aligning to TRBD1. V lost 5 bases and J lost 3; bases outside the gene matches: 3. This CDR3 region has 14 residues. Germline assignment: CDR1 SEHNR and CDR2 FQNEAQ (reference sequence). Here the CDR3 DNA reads TGTGCCAGCAGCCACGACAGGGCTAATGAAAAACTGTTTTTT. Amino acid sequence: CASSHDRANEKLFF.

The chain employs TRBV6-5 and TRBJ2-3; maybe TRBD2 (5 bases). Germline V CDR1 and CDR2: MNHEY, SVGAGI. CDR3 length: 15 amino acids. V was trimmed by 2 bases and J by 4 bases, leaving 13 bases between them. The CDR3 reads CASSYSGTPPDTQYF. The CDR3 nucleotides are TGTGCCAGCAGTTACAGCGGTACTCCCCCAGATACGCAGTATTTT.

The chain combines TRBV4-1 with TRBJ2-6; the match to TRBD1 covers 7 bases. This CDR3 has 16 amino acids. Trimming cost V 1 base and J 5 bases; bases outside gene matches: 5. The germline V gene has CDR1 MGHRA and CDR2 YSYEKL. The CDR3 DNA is TGCGCCAGCAGCCAAGCACAGGGGTCTCGGGCCAACGTCCTGACTTTC. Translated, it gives CASSQAQGSRANVLTF.

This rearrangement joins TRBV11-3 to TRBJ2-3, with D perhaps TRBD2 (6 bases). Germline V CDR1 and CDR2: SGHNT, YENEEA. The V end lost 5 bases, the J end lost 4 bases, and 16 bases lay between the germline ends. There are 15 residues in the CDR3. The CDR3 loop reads CASSPLDGGPDTQYF. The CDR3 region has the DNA TGTGCCAGCAGCCCCCTAGACGGGGGACCAGATACGCAGTATTTT.

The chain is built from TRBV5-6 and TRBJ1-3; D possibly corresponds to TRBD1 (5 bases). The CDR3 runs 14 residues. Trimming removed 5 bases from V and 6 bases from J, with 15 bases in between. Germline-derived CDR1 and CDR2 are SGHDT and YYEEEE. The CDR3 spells CASRWGQGANTIYF. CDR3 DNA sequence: TGTGCCAGCAGATGGGGCCAGGGAGCAAACACCATATATTTT.

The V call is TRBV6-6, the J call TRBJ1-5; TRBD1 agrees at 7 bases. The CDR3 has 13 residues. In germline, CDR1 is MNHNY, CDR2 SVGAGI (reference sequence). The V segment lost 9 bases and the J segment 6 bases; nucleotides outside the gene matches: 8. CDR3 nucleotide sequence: TGTGCCAGTTCAACAGGGGTGGTTCAGCCCCAGCATTTT. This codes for CASSTGVVQPQHF.

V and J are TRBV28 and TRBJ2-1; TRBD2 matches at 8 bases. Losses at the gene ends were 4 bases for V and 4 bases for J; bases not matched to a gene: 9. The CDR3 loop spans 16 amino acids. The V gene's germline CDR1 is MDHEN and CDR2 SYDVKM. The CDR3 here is CASSSLFSGDYNEQFF. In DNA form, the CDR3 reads TGTGCCAGCAGTTCACTTTTTAGCGGGGATTACAATGAGCAGTTCTTC.

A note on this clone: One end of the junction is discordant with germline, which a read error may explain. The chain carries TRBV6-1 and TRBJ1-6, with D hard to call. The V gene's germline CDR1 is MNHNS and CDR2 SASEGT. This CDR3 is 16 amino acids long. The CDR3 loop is CAISDDSSSYNSPLHF. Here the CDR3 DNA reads TGTGCCATCAGTGACGACTCGAGCTCCTATAATTCACCCCTCCACTTT.

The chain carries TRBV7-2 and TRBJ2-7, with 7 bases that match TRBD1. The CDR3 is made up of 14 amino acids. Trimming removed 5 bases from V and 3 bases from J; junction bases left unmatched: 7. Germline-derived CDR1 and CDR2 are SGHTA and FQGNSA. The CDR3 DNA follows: TGTGCCAGCAGCATATCCCGGGACAGCTACGAGCAGTACTTC. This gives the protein CASSISRDSYEQYF.

The CDR3 protein is CASSEWEGGETQYF. CDR3 sequence (DNA): TGTGCCAGCAGTGAATGGGAGGGAGGAGAGACCCAGTACTTC. The chain couples TRBV6-1 to TRBJ2-5; TRBD2 matches 7 bases. There are 14 residues in the CDR3. V trimming: 2 bases; J trimming: 4 bases; junction bases outside the gene matches: 4. In germline, CDR1 is MNHNS, CDR2 SASEGT.

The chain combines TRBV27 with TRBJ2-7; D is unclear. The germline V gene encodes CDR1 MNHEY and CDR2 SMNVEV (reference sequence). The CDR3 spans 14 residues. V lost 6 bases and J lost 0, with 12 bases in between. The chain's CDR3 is CASRPYPGSYEQYF. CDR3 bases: TGTGCCAGCAGACCCTATCCAGGCTCCTACGAGCAGTACTTC.

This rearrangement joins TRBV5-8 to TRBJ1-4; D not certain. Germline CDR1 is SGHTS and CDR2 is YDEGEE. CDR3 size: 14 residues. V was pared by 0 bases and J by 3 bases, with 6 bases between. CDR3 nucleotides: TGTGCCAGCAGCTTGGTTCAAGCTAATGAAAAACTGTTTTTT. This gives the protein CASSLVQANEKLFF.

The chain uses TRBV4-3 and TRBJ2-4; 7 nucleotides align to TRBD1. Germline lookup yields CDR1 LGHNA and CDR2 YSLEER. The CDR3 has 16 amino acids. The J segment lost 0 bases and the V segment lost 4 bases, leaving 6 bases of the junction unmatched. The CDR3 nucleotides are TGCGCCAGCAGCCCACAGGGGACATTAGCCAAAAACATTCAGTACTTC. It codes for CASSPQGTLAKNIQYF.

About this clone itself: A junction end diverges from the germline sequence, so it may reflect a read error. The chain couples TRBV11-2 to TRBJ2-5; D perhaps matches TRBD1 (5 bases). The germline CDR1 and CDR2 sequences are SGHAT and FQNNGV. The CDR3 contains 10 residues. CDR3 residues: CASSLDIPHF. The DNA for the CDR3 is TGTGCCAGCAGCTTGGACATCCCACACTTC.

The CDR3: CASSQGAGAFF. The CDR3 region has the DNA TGTGCCAGCAGTCAGGGGGCGGGAGCTTTCTTT. The chain uses TRBV6-1 and TRBJ1-1; 8 nucleotides align to TRBD1. Germline assignment: CDR1 MNHNS and CDR2 SASEGT. CDR3 size: 11 residues. The junction had 3 bases not matched to a gene; V was cut back by 5 bases and J by 10 bases.

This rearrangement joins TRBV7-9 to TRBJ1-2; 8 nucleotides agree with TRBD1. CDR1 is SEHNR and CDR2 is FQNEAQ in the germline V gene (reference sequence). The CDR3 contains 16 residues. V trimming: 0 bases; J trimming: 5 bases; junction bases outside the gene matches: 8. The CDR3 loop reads CASSLATAGGLYGYTF. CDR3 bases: TGTGCCAGCAGCTTAGCGACCGCAGGGGGCTTATATGGCTACACCTTC.

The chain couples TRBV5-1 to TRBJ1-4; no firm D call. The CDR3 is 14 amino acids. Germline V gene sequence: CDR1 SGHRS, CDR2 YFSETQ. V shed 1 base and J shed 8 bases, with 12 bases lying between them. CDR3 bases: TGCGCCAGCAGCTTGATCGGACTTAGAGAAAAACTGTTTTTT. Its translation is CASSLIGLREKLFF.

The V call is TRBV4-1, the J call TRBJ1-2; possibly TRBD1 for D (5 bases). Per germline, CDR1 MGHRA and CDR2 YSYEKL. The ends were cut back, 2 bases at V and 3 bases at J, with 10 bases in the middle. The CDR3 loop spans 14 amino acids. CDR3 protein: CASSQWDGDYGYTF. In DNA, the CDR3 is TGCGCCAGCAGCCAATGGGACGGAGACTATGGCTACACCTTC.

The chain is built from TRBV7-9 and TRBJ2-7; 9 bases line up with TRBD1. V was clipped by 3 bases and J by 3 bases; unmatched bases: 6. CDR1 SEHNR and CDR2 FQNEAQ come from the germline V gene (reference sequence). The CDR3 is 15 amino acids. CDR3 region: CASSLTGGQLYEQYF. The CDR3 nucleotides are TGTGCCAGCAGCTTGACAGGGGGACAACTCTACGAGCAGTACTTC.

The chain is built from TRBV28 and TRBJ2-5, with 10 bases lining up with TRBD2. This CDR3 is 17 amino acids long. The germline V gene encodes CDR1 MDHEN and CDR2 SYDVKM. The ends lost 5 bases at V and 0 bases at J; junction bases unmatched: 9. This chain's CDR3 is CASSPRAGGRYQETQYF. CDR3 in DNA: TGTGCCAGCAGTCCTCGAGCGGGGGGGCGGTACCAAGAGACCCAGTACTTC.

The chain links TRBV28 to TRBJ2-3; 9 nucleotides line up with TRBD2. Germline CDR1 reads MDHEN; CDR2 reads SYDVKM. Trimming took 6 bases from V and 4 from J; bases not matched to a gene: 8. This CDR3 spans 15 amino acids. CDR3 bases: TGTGCCAGCAGCCCAGGGACTAGCACCGCAGATACGCAGTATTTT. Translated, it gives CASSPGTSTADTQYF.